These T cell receptor beta chains were read from a single sample in a study of T cells in Graves' hyperthyroidism and ophthalmopathy. TCRdb fed the multiplex PCR reads into MiXCR, producing one record per CDR3 protein. Seen here are a few hundred thousand distinct CDR3 sequences, roughly 20% observed once, and the top ten hold 35% to 45%. The source material was blood. The origin of the receptors is a young man with Graves' ophthalmopathy. The CDR3 runs from the conserved cysteine through the conserved F or W. D genes are given only for firm matches. Clone size is not always given. Where it is, it says once, few, many or a class for expanded clones.

TRBV9,NA,many,TRBJ2-3,CASSVAGGGHEDTQYF,TGTGCCAGCAGCGTAGCTGGGGGGGGGCATGAAGATACGCAGTATTTT
TRBV5-5,TRBD1,few,TRBJ2-1,CASSLRQGVNNEQFF,TGTGCCAGCAGCTTGCGACAGGGGGTGAACAATGAGCAGTTCTTC
TRBV9,TRBD2,NA,TRBJ2-2,CASSVEAGGYTGELFF,TGTGCCAGCAGCGTCGAAGCGGGGGGGTACACCGGGGAGCTGTTTTTT
TRBV7-9,TRBD2,NA,TRBJ2-1,CASSLALRTSGGKAYNEQFF,TGTGCCAGCAGCTTAGCGCTTAGGACTAGCGGGGGGAAAGCCTACAATGAGCAGTTCTTC
TRBV20-1,TRBD1,few,TRBJ2-3,CSARGQGATDTQYF,TGCAGTGCTAGGGGACAGGGGGCGACAGATACGCAGTATTTT
TRBV14,NA,NA,TRBJ2-4,CASSQASTNIQYF,TGTGCCAGCAGCCAAGCTAGCACAAACATTCAGTACTTC
TRBV6-1,NA,many,TRBJ2-7,CASSPRVSYEQYF,TGTGCCAGCAGTCCCAGGGTTTCCTACGAGCAGTACTTC
TRBV20-1,TRBD2,NA,TRBJ2-5,CSARDGTSGGEALETQYF,TGCAGTGCTAGAGACGGGACTAGCGGGGGTGAAGCCCTAGAGACCCAGTACTTC
TRBV7-9,TRBD1,many,TRBJ1-5,CASSQGQGINQPQHF,TGTGCCAGCAGCCAAGGACAGGGGATCAATCAGCCCCAGCATTTT
TRBV3-1,NA,many,TRBJ1-5,CASSQDNGQPQHF,TGTGCCAGCAGCCAAGATAATGGTCAGCCCCAGCATTTT
TRBV5-4,NA,few,TRBJ1-1,CASSAGGATEAFF,TGTGCCAGCAGCGCCGGAGGGGCCACTGAAGCTTTCTTT
TRBV4-2,NA,few,TRBJ2-3,CASSPDRGAQYF,TGTGCCAGCAGCCCGGACAGAGGCGCGCAGTATTTT
TRBV6-5,TRBD2,many,TRBJ2-2,CASSYPTSGGWNAGELFF,TGTGCCAGCAGTTACCCAACTAGCGGGGGGTGGAACGCCGGGGAGCTGTTTTTT
TRBV5-5,TRBD2,few,TRBJ2-7,CASSSSGDYEQYF,TGTGCCAGCAGCTCCAGCGGGGACTACGAGCAGTACTTC
TRBV10-1,NA,NA,TRBJ2-5,CASSESAGPSETQYF,TGCGCCAGCAGTGAGTCGGCGGGACCGTCAGAGACCCAGTACTTC
TRBV20-1,TRBD2,few,TRBJ2-4,CSAEGGDKNIQYF,TGCAGTGCCGAGGGAGGGGACAAAAACATTCAGTACTTC
TRBV24-1,NA,many,TRBJ2-7,CATSAGGSYEQYF,TGTGCCACCAGTGCCGGCGGCTCCTACGAGCAGTACTTC
TRBV20-1,TRBD1,NA,TRBJ1-4,CSARDRQGTNEKLFF,TGCAGTGCTAGAGACCGACAGGGCACTAATGAAAAACTGTTTTTT
TRBV18,NA,many,TRBJ2-5,CASSPTQETQYF,TGTGCCAGCTCACCTACCCAAGAGACCCAGTACTTC
TRBV5-1,TRBD2,NA,TRBJ2-2,CASSFLAGGRTGELFF,TGCGCCAGCAGCTTTCTAGCGGGGGGGCGCACCGGGGAGCTGTTTTTT
TRBV4-1,NA,many,TRBJ2-7,CASSQDPLRVMNEQYF,TGCGCCAGCAGCCAAGACCCGCTTAGGGTTATGAACGAGCAGTACTTC
TRBV12-3/TRBV12-4,TRBD1,NA,TRBJ1-1,CASSLQGAQTEAFF,TGTGCCAGCAGTTTACAGGGGGCGCAAACTGAAGCTTTCTTT
TRBV27,NA,many,TRBJ1-1,CASSPLALGNTEAFF,TGTGCCAGCAGTCCGCTGGCGTTGGGGAACACTGAAGCTTTCTTT
TRBV2,NA,many,TRBJ1-1,CASRKPKTGFQGRENTEAFF,TGTGCCAGCAGAAAACCTAAGACAGGATTTCAAGGGAGGGAGAACACTGAAGCTTTCTTT
TRBV20-1,NA,many,TRBJ1-2,CSATDPGHDYGYTF,TGCAGTGCTACGGACCCGGGGCACGACTATGGCTACACCTTC
TRBV2,TRBD1,many,TRBJ2-6,CASIRDRVVPGANVLTF,TGTGCCAGCATTAGGGACAGGGTGGTTCCTGGGGCCAACGTCCTGACTTTC
TRBV3-1,TRBD1,NA,TRBJ1-5,CASSPPGGDQPQHF,TGTGCCAGCAGCCCGCCAGGGGGTGATCAGCCCCAGCATTTT
TRBV20-1,NA,NA,TRBJ1-1,CSALDISLAEAFF,TGCAGTGCTTTGGACATCTCCCTGGCTGAAGCTTTCTTT
TRBV2,TRBD2,many,TRBJ2-3,CASSVRAGVPDTQYF,TGTGCCAGCAGTGTAAGAGCGGGAGTCCCAGATACGCAGTATTTT
TRBV20-1,TRBD1,NA,TRBJ1-2,CSARAPGQGNYTF,TGCAGTGCTAGAGCTCCGGGACAGGGAAACTACACCTTC
TRBV20-1,NA,NA,TRBJ2-5,CSAGGGLTGGGQYF,TGCAGTGCTGGGGGGGGACTCACAGGGGGTGGCCAGTACTTC
TRBV20-1,TRBD2,NA,TRBJ2-7,CSALRLAGGVYEQYF,TGCAGTGCTCTCCGACTAGCGGGAGGTGTCTACGAGCAGTACTTC
TRBV28,NA,many,TRBJ2-7,CASSTFDSASYEQYF,TGTGCCAGCAGTACCTTCGACAGCGCATCCTACGAGCAGTACTTC
TRBV10-2,NA,NA,TRBJ1-5,CASSGGTNSNQPQHF,TGCGCCAGCAGTGGGGGGACAAATAGCAATCAGCCCCAGCATTTT
TRBV12-3/TRBV12-4,NA,many,TRBJ1-2,CASSLAGGYTF,TGTGCCAGCAGTTTAGCGGGTGGCTACACCTTC
TRBV3-1,NA,many,TRBJ2-1,CASTPSTYNEQFF,TGTGCCAGCACCCCCTCAACCTACAATGAGCAGTTCTTC
TRBV7-2,NA,few,TRBJ2-1,CASTFGTPGFF,TGTGCCAGCACCTTTGGGACCCCCGGGTTCTTC
TRBV9,NA,NA,TRBJ1-2,CASSDRTGWKGYTF,TGTGCCAGCAGCGATAGGACTGGATGGAAGGGCTACACCTTC
TRBV4-2,NA,many,TRBJ1-4,CASSQGLGGVEKLFF,TGTGCCAGCAGCCAAGGGTTGGGGGGCGTAGAAAAACTGTTTTTT
TRBV3-1,TRBD1,many,TRBJ1-2,CASSLNRGIRYGYTF,TGTGCCAGCAGCCTAAACAGGGGTATCCGCTATGGCTACACCTTC
TRBV6-1,TRBD1,few,TRBJ1-1,CASSIQDRGVEAFF,TGTGCCAGCAGTATCCAGGACAGGGGGGTTGAGGCTTTCTTT
TRBV7-9,TRBD1,many,TRBJ1-2,CASGDRVPSDGYTF,TGTGCCAGCGGTGACAGGGTCCCATCTGATGGCTACACCTTC
TRBV12-3/TRBV12-4,TRBD1,NA,TRBJ1-1,CASSLGQGWVNTEAFF,TGTGCCAGCAGTTTAGGACAGGGCTGGGTGAACACTGAAGCTTTCTTT
TRBV20-1,TRBD1,NA,TRBJ2-1,CSATTGGRYNEQFF,TGCAGTGCCACGACAGGGGGTCGCTACAATGAGCAGTTCTTC
TRBV20-1,NA,many,TRBJ1-2,CSASAGSFYGYTF,TGCAGTGCTAGCGCAGGGTCTTTCTATGGCTACACCTTC
TRBV2,TRBD2,many,TRBJ2-1,CASSRLAGDNEQFF,TGTGCCAGCAGTAGACTAGCGGGGGACAATGAGCAGTTCTTC
TRBV3-1,NA,many,TRBJ2-3,CASSHGTPGDTQYF,TGTGCCAGCAGCCACGGGACCCCCGGGGATACGCAGTATTTT
TRBV11-1,NA,many,TRBJ2-5,CASSLGRVDQETQYF,TGTGCCAGCAGCTTAGGCCGGGTAGACCAAGAGACCCAGTACTTC
TRBV6-5,TRBD1,NA,TRBJ2-1,CASSYRDRGGNEQFF,TGTGCCAGCAGTTACCGGGACAGGGGTGGCAATGAGCAGTTCTTC
TRBV10-3,NA,NA,TRBJ1-2,CAISLRGGNYGYTF,TGTGCCATCAGTTTGAGGGGAGGAAACTATGGCTACACCTTC